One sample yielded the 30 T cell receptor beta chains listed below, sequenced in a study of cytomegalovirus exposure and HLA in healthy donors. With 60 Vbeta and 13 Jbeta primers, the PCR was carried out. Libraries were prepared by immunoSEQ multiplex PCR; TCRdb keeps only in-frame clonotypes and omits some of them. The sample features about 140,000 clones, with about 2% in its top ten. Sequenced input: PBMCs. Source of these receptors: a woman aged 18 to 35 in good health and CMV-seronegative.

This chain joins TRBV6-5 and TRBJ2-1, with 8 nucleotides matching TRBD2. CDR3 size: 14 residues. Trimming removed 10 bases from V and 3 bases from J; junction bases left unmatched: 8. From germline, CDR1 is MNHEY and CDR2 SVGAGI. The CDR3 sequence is CATLRAGVYNEQFF. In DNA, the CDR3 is TGTGCCACCCTGAGAGCGGGGGTCTACAATGAGCAGTTCTTC.

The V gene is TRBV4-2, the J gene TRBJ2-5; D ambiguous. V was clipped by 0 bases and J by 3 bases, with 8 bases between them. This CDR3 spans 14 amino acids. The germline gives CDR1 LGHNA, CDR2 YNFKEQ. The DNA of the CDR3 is TGTGCCAGCAGCCAAGACGGCGCGGAAGAGACCCAGTACTTC. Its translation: CASSQDGAEETQYF.

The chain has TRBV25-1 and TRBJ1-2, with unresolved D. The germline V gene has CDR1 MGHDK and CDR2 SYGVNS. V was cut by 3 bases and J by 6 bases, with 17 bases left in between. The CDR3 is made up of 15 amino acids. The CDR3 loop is CASSDFLAWGDGYTF. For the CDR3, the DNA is TGTGCCAGCAGTGACTTTCTGGCTTGGGGAGATGGCTACACCTTC.

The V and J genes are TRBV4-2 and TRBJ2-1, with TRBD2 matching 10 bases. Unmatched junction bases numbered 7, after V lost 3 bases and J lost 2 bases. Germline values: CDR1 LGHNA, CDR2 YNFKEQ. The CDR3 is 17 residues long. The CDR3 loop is CASSHLASGSPYNEQFF. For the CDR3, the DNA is TGTGCCAGCAGCCACCTGGCTAGCGGGAGCCCCTACAATGAGCAGTTCTTC.

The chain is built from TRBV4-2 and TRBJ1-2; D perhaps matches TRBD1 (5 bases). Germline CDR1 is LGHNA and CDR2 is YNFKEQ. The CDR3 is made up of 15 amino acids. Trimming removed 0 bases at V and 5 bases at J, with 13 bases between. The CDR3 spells CASSQEGAENYGYTF. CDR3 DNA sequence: TGTGCCAGCAGCCAAGAAGGGGCAGAAAATTATGGCTACACCTTC.

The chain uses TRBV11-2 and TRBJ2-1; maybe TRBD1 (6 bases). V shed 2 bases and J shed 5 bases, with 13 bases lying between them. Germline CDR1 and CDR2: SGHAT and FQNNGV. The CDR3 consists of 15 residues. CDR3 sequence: CASSLNRVFNNEQFF. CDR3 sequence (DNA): TGTGCCAGCAGCTTAAACAGGGTGTTTAACAATGAGCAGTTCTTC.

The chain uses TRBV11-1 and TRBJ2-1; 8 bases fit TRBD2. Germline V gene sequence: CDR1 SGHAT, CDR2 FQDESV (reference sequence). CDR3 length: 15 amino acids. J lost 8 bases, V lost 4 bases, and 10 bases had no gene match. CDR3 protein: CASSSGTSIGDEQFF. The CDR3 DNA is TGTGCCAGCAGCTCCGGGACTAGTATCGGTGATGAGCAGTTCTTC.

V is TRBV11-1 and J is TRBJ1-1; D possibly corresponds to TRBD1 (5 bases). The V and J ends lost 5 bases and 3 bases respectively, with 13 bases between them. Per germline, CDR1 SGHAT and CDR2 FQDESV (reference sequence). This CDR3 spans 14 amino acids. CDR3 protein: CASSPNQGYTEAFF. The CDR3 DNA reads TGTGCCAGCAGCCCAAACCAGGGTTACACTGAAGCTTTCTTT.

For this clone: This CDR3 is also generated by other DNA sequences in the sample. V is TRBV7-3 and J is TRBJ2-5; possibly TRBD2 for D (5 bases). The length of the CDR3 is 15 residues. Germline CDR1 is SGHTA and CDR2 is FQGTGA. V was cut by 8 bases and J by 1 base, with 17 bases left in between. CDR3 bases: TGTGCCAGCTCGAGTACCCCGGGAATCCAAGAGACCCAGTACTTC. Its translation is CASSSTPGIQETQYF.

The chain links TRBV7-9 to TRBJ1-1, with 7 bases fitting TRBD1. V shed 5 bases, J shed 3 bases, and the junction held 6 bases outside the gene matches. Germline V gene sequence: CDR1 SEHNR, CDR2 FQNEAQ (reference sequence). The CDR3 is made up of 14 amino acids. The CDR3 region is CASSPRQGDTEAFF. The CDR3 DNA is TGTGCCAGCAGCCCCCGACAGGGTGACACTGAAGCTTTCTTT.

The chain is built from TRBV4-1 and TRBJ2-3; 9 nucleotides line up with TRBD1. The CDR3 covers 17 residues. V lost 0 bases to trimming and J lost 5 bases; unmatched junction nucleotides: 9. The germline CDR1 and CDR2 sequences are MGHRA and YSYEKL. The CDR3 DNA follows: TGCGCCAGCAGCCAAGATCGGGGGACAGGGTCTGAAGATACGCAGTATTTT. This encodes CASSQDRGTGSEDTQYF.

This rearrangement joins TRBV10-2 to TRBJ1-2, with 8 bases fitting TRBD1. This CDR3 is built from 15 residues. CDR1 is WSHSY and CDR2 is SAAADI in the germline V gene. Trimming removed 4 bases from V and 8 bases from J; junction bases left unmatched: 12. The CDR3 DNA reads TGCGCCAGCAGTGCGGATGCTGGCAGGGGGCAAGGCTACACCTTC. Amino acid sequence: CASSADAGRGQGYTF.

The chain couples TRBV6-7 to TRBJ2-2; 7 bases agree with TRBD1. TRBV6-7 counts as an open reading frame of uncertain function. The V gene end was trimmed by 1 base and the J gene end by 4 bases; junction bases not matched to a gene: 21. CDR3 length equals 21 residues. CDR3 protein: CASSYLNQQGPRSSRTGELFF. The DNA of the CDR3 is TGTGCCAGCAGTTACTTAAATCAACAGGGGCCGCGGTCGTCGCGCACCGGGGAGCTGTTTTTT.

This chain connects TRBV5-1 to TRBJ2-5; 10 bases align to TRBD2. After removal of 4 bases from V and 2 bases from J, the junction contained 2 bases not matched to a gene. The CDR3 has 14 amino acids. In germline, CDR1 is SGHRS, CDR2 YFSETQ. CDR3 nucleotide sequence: TGCGCCAGCAGCCGGACTAGCGGACAAGAGACCCAGTACTTC. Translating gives CASSRTSGQETQYF.

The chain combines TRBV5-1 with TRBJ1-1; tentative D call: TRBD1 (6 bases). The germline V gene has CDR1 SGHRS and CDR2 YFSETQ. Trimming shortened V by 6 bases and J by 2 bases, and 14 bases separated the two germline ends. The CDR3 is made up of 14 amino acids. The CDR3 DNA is TGCGCCAGCACATGGGGGACACCCAACACTGAAGCTTTCTTT. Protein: CASTWGTPNTEAFF. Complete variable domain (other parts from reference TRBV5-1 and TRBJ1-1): KAGVTQTPRYLIKTRGQQVTLSCSPISGHRSVSWYQQTPGQGLQFLFEYFSETQRNKGNFPGRFSGRQFSNSRSEMNVSTLELGDSALYLCASTWGTPNTEAFFGQGTRLTVV.

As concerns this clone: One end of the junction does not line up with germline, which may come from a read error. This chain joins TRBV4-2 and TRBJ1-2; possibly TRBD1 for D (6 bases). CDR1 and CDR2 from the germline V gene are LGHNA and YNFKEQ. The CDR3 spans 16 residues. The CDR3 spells CASSQVSGGEVYDYTF. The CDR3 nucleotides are TGTGCCAGCAGCCAAGTGTCTGGGGGCGAGGTCTATGACTACACCTTC.

The chain's CDR3 is CASSYPGQYTGELFF. The DNA of the CDR3 is TGTGCCAGCAGCTATCCGGGACAGTACACCGGGGAGCTGTTTTTT. The chain recombines TRBV2 with TRBJ2-2, with TRBD1 matching over 7 bases. Germline V gene data show CDR1 as SNHLY and CDR2 as FYNNEI. This CDR3 is 15 amino acids long. J was trimmed by 3 bases and V by 6 bases; bases with no gene match: 7.

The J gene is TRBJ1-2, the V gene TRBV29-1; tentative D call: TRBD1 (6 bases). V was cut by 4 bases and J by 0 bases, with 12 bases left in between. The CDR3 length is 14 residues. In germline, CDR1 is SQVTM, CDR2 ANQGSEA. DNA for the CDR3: TGCAGCGTTGTTGGGCAGGGGACTAACTATGGCTACACCTTC. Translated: CSVVGQGTNYGYTF.

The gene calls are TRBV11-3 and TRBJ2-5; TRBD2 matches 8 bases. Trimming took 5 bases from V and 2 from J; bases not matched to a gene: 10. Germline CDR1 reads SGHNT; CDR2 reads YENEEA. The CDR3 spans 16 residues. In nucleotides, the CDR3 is TGTGCCAGCAGCCTCCCTGCCGGGACTAGACAAGAGACCCAGTACTTC. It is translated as CASSLPAGTRQETQYF.

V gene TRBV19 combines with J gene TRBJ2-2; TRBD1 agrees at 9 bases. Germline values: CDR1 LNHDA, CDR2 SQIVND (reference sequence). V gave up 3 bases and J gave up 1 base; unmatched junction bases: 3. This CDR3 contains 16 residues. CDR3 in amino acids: CASSIRTGENTGELFF. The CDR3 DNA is TGTGCCAGTAGTATCCGGACAGGGGAGAACACCGGGGAGCTGTTTTTT. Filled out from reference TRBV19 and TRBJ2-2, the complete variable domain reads DGGITQSPKYLFRKEGQNVTLSCEQNLNHDAMYWYRQDPGQGLRLIYYSQIVNDFQKGDIAEGYSVSREKKESFPLTVTSAQKNPTAFYLCASSIRTGENTGELFFGEGSRLTVL.

The CDR3 sequence: CASSLDTGAGDTQYF. CDR3 nucleotide sequence: TGCGCCAGCAGCTTGGACACAGGGGCGGGGGATACGCAGTATTTT. V usage is TRBV5-1 and J usage is TRBJ2-3, with D possibly being TRBD1 (7 bases). The V and J ends lost 0 bases and 6 bases respectively, with 14 bases between them. The germline V gene has CDR1 SGHRS and CDR2 YFSETQ. There are 15 residues in the CDR3.

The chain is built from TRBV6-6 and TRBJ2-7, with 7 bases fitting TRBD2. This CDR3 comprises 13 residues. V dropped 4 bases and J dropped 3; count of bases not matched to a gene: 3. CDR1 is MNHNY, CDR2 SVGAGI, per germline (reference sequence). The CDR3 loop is CASSFGGGYEQYF. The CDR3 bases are TGTGCCAGCAGTTTTGGGGGGGGCTACGAGCAGTACTTC.

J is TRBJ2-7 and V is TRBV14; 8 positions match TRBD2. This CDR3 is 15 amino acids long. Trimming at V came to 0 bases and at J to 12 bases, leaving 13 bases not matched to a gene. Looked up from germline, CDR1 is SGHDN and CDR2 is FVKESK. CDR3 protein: CASSQDEIMAGGSYV. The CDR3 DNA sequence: TGTGCCAGCAGCCAAGACGAAATAATGGCGGGAGGTTCGTACGTC.

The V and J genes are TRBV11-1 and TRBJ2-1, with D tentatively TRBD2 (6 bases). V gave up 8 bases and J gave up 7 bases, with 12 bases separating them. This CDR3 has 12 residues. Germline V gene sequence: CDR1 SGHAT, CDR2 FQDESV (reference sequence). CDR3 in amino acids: CASSAGWNEQFF. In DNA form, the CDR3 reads TGTGCCAGCTCGGCGGGGTGGAATGAGCAGTTCTTC.

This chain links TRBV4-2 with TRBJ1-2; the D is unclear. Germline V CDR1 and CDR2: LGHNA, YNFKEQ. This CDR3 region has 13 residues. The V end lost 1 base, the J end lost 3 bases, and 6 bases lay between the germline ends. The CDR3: CASSQATDYGYTF. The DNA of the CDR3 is TGTGCCAGCAGCCAAGCCACAGACTATGGCTACACCTTC.

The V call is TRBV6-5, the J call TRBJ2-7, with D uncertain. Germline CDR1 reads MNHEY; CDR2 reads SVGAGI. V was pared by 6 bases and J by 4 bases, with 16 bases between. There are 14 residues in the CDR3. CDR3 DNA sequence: TGTGCCAGCAGCTACGGCCCAATCGGGTACGAGCAGTACGTC. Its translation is CASSYGPIGYEQYV.

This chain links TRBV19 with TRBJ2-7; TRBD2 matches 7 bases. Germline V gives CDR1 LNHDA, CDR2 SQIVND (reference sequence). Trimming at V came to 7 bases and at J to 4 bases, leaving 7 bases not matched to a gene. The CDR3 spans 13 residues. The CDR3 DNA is TGTGCCAGTAAGGAGGCGGGAGAGTACGAGCAGTACTTC. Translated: CASKEAGEYEQYF.

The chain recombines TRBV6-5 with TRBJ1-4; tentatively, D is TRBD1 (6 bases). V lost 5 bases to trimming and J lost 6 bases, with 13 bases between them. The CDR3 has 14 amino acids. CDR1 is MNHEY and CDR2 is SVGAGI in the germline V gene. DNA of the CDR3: TGTGCCAGCAGTGACAGGTCGGGGTATGAAAAACTGTTTTTT. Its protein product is CASSDRSGYEKLFF.

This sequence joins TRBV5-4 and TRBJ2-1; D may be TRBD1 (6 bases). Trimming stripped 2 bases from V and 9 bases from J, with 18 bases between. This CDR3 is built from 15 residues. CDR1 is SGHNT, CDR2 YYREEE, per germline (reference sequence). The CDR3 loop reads CASSFSTGLSPEQFF. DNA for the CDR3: TGTGCCAGCAGCTTCTCCACAGGGCTTTCTCCTGAGCAGTTCTTC.

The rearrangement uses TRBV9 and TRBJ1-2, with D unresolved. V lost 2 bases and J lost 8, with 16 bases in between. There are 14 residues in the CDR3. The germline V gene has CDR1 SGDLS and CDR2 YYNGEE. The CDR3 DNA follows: TGTGCCAGCAGCGTGGGCAGCTCCTTTAAAGGCTACACCTTC. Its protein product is CASSVGSSFKGYTF.